These 5 T cell receptor beta chains share one sample of origin, sequenced in a study of beta chain features in type 1 diabetes. The sequenced template was cDNA made from the entire isolated RNA. Data came from immunoSEQ multiplex PCR; TCRdb stores just in-frame clones and leaves some out. The table lists about half a million clones, about 32% of them singletons. The sample was naive CD4+ T cells from blood. The receptors stem from a man between 18 and 35 years old in good health.

The chain has TRBV4-1 and TRBJ2-7, with a possible D match to TRBD1 (5 bases). The ends were cut back, 1 base at V and 2 bases at J, with 9 bases in the middle. The CDR3 has 14 residues. Germline V gene data show CDR1 as MGHRA and CDR2 as YSYEKL. In nucleotides, the CDR3 is TGCGCCAGCAGCCAAGGAACAGGTACCTACGAGCAGTACTTC. Protein: CASSQGTGTYEQYF.

The V call is TRBV15, the J call TRBJ2-1; no reliable D call. Germline V lookup: CDR1 LNHNV, CDR2 YYDKDF (reference sequence). This CDR3 has 16 amino acids. V lost 4 bases to trimming and J lost 2 bases, with 15 bases between them. CDR3 amino acids: CATSTNRMTTYNEQFF. The CDR3, as DNA: TGTGCCACCAGCACTAACCGGATGACAACCTACAATGAGCAGTTCTTC.

This clone was seen only a few times. The chain has TRBV9 and TRBJ2-4, with D perhaps TRBD2 (6 bases). Trimming removed 0 bases at V and 8 bases at J, with 15 bases between. Germline CDR1 is SGDLS and CDR2 is YYNGEE. This CDR3 contains 15 residues. CDR3: CASSVGGFGRDIQYF. The CDR3 DNA sequence: TGTGCCAGCAGCGTAGGAGGGTTCGGGAGAGACATTCAGTACTTC.

Points on this clone: Its ends do not fully match the called genes, so a read error is possible. The V and J genes are TRBV14 and TRBJ1-2; D is perhaps TRBD1 (6 bases). The CDR3 has 12 amino acids. Per the germline V gene, CDR1 is SGHDN and CDR2 is FVKESK. CDR3 DNA: TGTGCCAGCAGCCAAACAGGGTCCCTATCTTCCTTC. Amino acids: CASSQTGSLSSF.

This clone was counted only a few times. V and J are TRBV10-3 and TRBJ2-3, with D possibly TRBD2 on 6 matching bases. CDR1 ENHRY and CDR2 SYGVKD come from the germline V gene. Trimming shortened V by 4 bases and J by 0 bases, and 8 bases separated the two germline ends. The CDR3 consists of 14 residues. CDR3 sequence (DNA): TGTGCCATCAGTGGGGGGGACAGCACAGATACGCAGTATTTT. Protein: CAISGGDSTDTQYF.